This T cell receptor beta chain is from a study of identical twins (dated by TCRdb to 2016 to 2017). Study-wide context: To test whether fetal clonotypes persist, this study deep-sequenced TCR alpha and beta repertoires from monozygotic twins, from unrelated adults of various ages, and from cord blood. To rule out contamination, the twin experiments were replicated at different times with different library preparation protocols. Overall study outcomes, separate from this receptor: Out-of-frame TCR alpha sequences shared between twins showed an excess of low generation-probability sequences compared with coincidental sharing between unrelated individuals. Because the same donors could not be followed over many years, the conclusions relied on cross-sectional statistical analysis. Recombination models systematically underestimated out-of-frame TCR alpha sharing in monozygotic twins but agreed with sharing between unrelated individuals. Abundant cord blood beta clonotypes carried fewer insertions; young adult naive repertoires showed a weaker similar trend, while memory repertoires showed none. Zero-insertion analyses could be partly confounded by invariant T cells such as MAIT and iNKT, although diverse VJ usage argued against such confounding for most clonotypes. Excess twin sharing in beta out-of-frame sequences was weaker because fewer shared sequences lowered the signal-to-noise ratio.

Every donor in the study was a healthy Caucasian. The twin cohort comprised three pairs of female monozygotic twins, all aged about 18 to 30 years. Using Miltenyi CD45RO+ enrichment and human naive T-cell isolation kits, memory (CD45RO+) and naive T cells were isolated from PBMC. The CDR3, from cysteine to phenylalanine, totals 14 residues. The only DNA kept is the CDR3, 42 bases in frame from the first base. The germline V gene yields MGHDK for CDR1 and SYGVNS for CDR2. The trim is 2 bases for V and 2 bases for J, with a gap of 9 bases between the germline ends. Library prep was done by 5' RACE. The sequencer listed for this sample is Illumina HiSeq 2000. A universal primer binding site was added through template switching, and the final cDNA carried a unique molecular identifier so that TCR cDNA molecules could be counted accurately. First-strand cDNA for TCR alpha and beta chains was synthesized from specific primers in the conserved constant-segment region. To control for contamination, every cDNA library carried two barcodes: a SMART-Mk sample barcode plus Illumina barcodes. TruSeq adapter sequences, together with Illumina sample barcodes, were added in two successive PCR steps. Sequencing of the TCR alpha and beta cDNA libraries was done on the Illumina HiSeq platform using custom primers. In the source study's methods: Unique molecular identifiers were extracted from raw reads with MiGEC, and CDR3 positions were determined with MiXCR. Recombination models were inferred per individual with the repgenHMM and IGoR tools using an EM algorithm. Shared clonotypes were analyzed with the tcR package in R, and sharing was normalized by the product of cloneset sizes. To study raw recombination without the effects of thymic and clonal selection, out-of-frame nonproductive sequences were analyzed. TCRdb's own reprocessing of the public reads used fastp at Q25 and MiXCR and kept productive beta chains. Duplicate CDR3 protein sequences are folded into a single record with the most common DNA and genes. TCRdb, not the original authors, processed these V and J calls. Counted in this sample were 200,000 to 250,000 distinct CDR3 sequences; roughly 13% of them appeared once. Of the sample, more than 3.5% is held by the ten largest clones.

In this sample, this clonotype turned up many times. No cognate antigen has been identified for it. Within one base of it there is no much larger clone, and no base qualities were kept. This same sample was also taken into another study, of yellow fever vaccine responses in identical twins. Per the second study: According to the authors, the vaccine-induced T cell response in identical twins seemed to be partly convergent and partly specific to each individual. The study precisely tracked vaccine-responding T cell clones in identical twins.

The chain uses TRBV25-1 and TRBJ2-5; the D gene assignment is ambiguous. The sequenced material came from memory (CD45RO+) T cells sorted from blood. The meaning of the sample's cell subset or site label: CD45RO+ enriched T cells. The TCR originated in a young woman in good health. The CDR3 is CASSEKGKQETQYF. Read as DNA, the sequence is TGTGCCAGCAGTGAAAAGGGAAAGCAAGAGACCCAGTACTTC.